The 29 T cell receptor beta chains listed next were all sequenced from one sample in a study of CD4+ T cells in melanoma. Sequencing was performed with immunoSEQ multiplex PCR; in TCRdb, only in-frame clones are kept and a portion is missing. The sample has about 120,000 clones; 80% to 95% are singletons. The material sequenced was peripheral blood. All receptors come from a human donor with melanoma.

The V and J genes are TRBV27 and TRBJ1-6; 7 bases are a match to TRBD1. Losses at the gene ends were 5 bases for V and 2 bases for J; bases not matched to a gene: 12. Germline CDR1 reads MNHEY; CDR2 reads SMNVEV (reference sequence). The CDR3 runs 18 residues. CDR3 coding DNA: TGTGCCAGCAGTAGAACCTTTCAGGGGGGGCCCTATAATTCACCCCTCCACTTT. Its protein product is CASSRTFQGGPYNSPLHF.

This clone was seen only once. The chain employs TRBV5-1 and TRBJ2-7; 9 nucleotides align to TRBD2. The V gene's germline CDR1 is SGHRS and CDR2 YFSETQ. The CDR3 is 14 residues long. J gave up 4 bases and V 7 bases, and 9 bases lay outside the gene matches. The CDR3 region has the DNA TGCGCCAGCTCCGGGGCTAGCGGGATTTACGAGCAGTACTTC. It codes for CASSGASGIYEQYF. Using reference TRBV5-1 and TRBJ2-7 for the parts outside the CDR3, the full variable domain is KAGVTQTPRYLIKTRGQQVTLSCSPISGHRSVSWYQQTPGQGLQFLFEYFSETQRNKGNFPGRFSGRQFSNSRSEMNVSTLELGDSALYLCASSGASGIYEQYFGPGTRLTVT.

The chain combines TRBV7-8 with TRBJ1-2; D is undetermined. In germline, CDR1 is SGHVS, CDR2 FQNEAQ. This CDR3 has 16 amino acids. Trimming removed 1 base from V and 2 bases from J, with 14 bases in between. Written as DNA, the CDR3 is TGTGCCAGCAGCTTAGATGTTTGGCAGACGAACTATGGCTACACCTTC. It codes for CASSLDVWQTNYGYTF.

With regard to this clone: The identical CDR3 is also encoded by other nucleotide sequences in the sample. The V gene is TRBV5-6, the J gene TRBJ2-7; D may be TRBD1 or TRBD2 (6 bases each). Germline loops: CDR1 SGHDT, CDR2 YYEEEE. Deletions cut 4 bases from V and 6 bases from J, with 11 bases between. This CDR3 comprises 12 residues. CDR3 region: CASSPGGREQYF. Here the CDR3 DNA reads TGTGCCAGCAGCCCTGGGGGGCGCGAGCAGTACTTC.

The chain links TRBV28 to TRBJ1-5; 12 nucleotides match TRBD1. The CDR3 totals 18 residues. The germline CDR1 and CDR2 sequences are MDHEN and SYDVKM. V dropped 4 bases and J dropped 3; count of bases not matched to a gene: 10. The CDR3 coding sequence is TGTGCCAGCAGTTCCCTCCTCCGGGACAGGGGGCACAATCAGCCCCAGCATTTT. Translated: CASSSLLRDRGHNQPQHF. Drawing the rest from reference TRBV28 and TRBJ1-5, the complete variable domain is DVKVTQSSRYLVKRTGEKVFLECVQDMDHENMFWYRQDPGLGLRLIYFSYDVKMKEKGDIPEGYSVSREKKERFSLILESASTNQTSMYLCASSSLLRDRGHNQPQHFGDGTRLSIL.

The rearrangement joins TRBV9 to TRBJ2-5; 10 nucleotides agree with TRBD2. V trimming: 0 bases; J trimming: 1 base; junction bases outside the gene matches: 6. The CDR3 is made up of 17 amino acids. The germline V gene encodes CDR1 SGDLS and CDR2 YYNGEE. The CDR3, as DNA: TGTGCCAGCAGCGTAGCTAGCGGGAGTCGGGGCCAAGAGACCCAGTACTTC. Protein sequence: CASSVASGSRGQETQYF.

The chain is built from TRBV28 and TRBJ1-5; D might be TRBD1 (6 bases). This CDR3 is 14 amino acids long. V shed 2 bases and J shed 5 bases, with 10 bases lying between them. CDR1 and CDR2 (germline): MDHEN, SYDVKM. As DNA, the CDR3 is TGTGCCAGCAGTTTAGGACAGAGGCATCAGCCCCAGCATTTT. Residues: CASSLGQRHQPQHF.

The chain combines TRBV4-1 with TRBJ2-4, with unresolved D. Germline V gene data show CDR1 as MGHRA and CDR2 as YSYEKL. This CDR3 spans 15 amino acids. The V end lost 3 bases, the J end lost 0 bases, and 9 bases lay between the germline ends. The CDR3 DNA follows: TGCGCCAGCAGCCAGTTGCGTCTAGCCAAAAACATTCAGTACTTC. Protein: CASSQLRLAKNIQYF.

V and J are TRBV21-1 and TRBJ2-5. TRBV21-1 is described as a pseudogene. CDR3 length: 16 amino acids. DNA for the CDR3: TGTGCCAGCAGCAAAATCCCCGTGTCAGGGACAGAGACCCAGTACTTC. This codes for CASSKIPVSGTETQYF.

The rearrangement links TRBV7-2 to TRBJ2-5; possible D gene TRBD2, 5 bases. V lost 4 bases, J lost 5 bases, and 14 bases lay in between. The CDR3 consists of 14 residues. Per the germline V gene, CDR1 is SGHTA and CDR2 is FQGNSA. For the CDR3, the DNA is TGTGCCAGCAGCTCCCCAAATGGCGGGGAGACCCAGTACTTC. As protein: CASSSPNGGETQYF.

The rearrangement links TRBV19 to TRBJ2-3, with D perhaps matching TRBD1 (6 bases). The germline CDR1 and CDR2 sequences are LNHDA and SQIVND (reference sequence). CDR3 length: 13 residues. V lost 3 bases to trimming and J lost 6 bases, with 10 bases between them. The CDR3 DNA is TGTGCCAGTAGTATCGTGGGGGCGGATACGCAGTATTTT. Protein product: CASSIVGADTQYF.

The chain couples TRBV6-6 to TRBJ1-5; 10 bases fit TRBD1. J was trimmed by 6 bases and V by 2 bases; bases with no gene match: 4. CDR3 size: 15 residues. Germline lookup yields CDR1 MNHNY and CDR2 SVGAGI (reference sequence). The chain's CDR3 is CASSYETGGLQPQHF. CDR3 DNA sequence: TGTGCCAGCAGTTACGAGACAGGGGGCCTTCAGCCCCAGCATTTT.

J is TRBJ2-5 and V is TRBV19; D might be TRBD2 (6 bases). The CDR3 is made up of 14 amino acids. Germline V CDR1 and CDR2: LNHDA, SQIVND (reference sequence). V gave up 6 bases and J gave up 5 bases, with 16 bases separating them. The chain's CDR3 is CASRPTGEGETQYF. CDR3 in DNA: TGTGCCAGTAGACCCACGGGGGAAGGTGAGACCCAGTACTTC.

The chain is built from TRBV18 and TRBJ2-7; D not resolved. From germline, CDR1 is KGHSH and CDR2 LQKENI. Trimming pared 4 bases from V and 2 bases from J, leaving 15 bases between. The length of the CDR3 is 15 residues. In DNA, the CDR3 is TGTGCCAGCTCACTACCGGGTGCGCGAACCTACGAGCAGTACTTC. This translates into CASSLPGARTYEQYF.

V usage is TRBV6-1 and J usage is TRBJ2-7; the D gene is possibly TRBD1 (5 bases). Trimming cost V 2 bases and J 0 bases, with 8 bases left between them. CDR1 is MNHNS and CDR2 is SASEGT in the germline V gene. The CDR3 has 14 residues. The CDR3: CASSERGSSYEQYF. DNA of the CDR3: TGTGCCAGCAGTGAAAGGGGCAGCTCCTACGAGCAGTACTTC.

This chain links TRBV7-9 with TRBJ2-5; the match to TRBD1 covers 11 bases. This CDR3 region has 13 residues. Trimming took 5 bases from V and 10 from J; bases not matched to a gene: 6. Germline CDR1 and CDR2: SEHNR and FQNEAQ (reference sequence). CDR3 sequence (DNA): TGTGCCAGCAGCCCGGGACAGGGGGGGATCCAGTACTTC. Protein sequence: CASSPGQGGIQYF.

The chain couples TRBV4-2 to TRBJ2-4, with D possibly TRBD1 on 6 matching bases. Germline-derived CDR1 and CDR2 are LGHNA and YNFKEQ. The length of the CDR3 is 15 residues. Trimming cost V 4 bases and J 0 bases, with 10 bases left between them. The CDR3, as DNA: TGTGCCAGCAGCCCCGCGGACAGAGCCAAAAACATTCAGTACTTC. Translated: CASSPADRAKNIQYF.

The V and J genes are TRBV28 and TRBJ2-2; 10 bases map to TRBD2. Trimming at V came to 3 bases and at J to 3 bases, leaving 10 bases not matched to a gene. The CDR3 is made up of 18 amino acids. Per the germline V gene, CDR1 is MDHEN and CDR2 is SYDVKM. Here the CDR3 DNA reads TGTGCCAGCAGTTTCGAGAGCGGGGGGGCCTCGGACACCGGGGAGCTGTTTTTT. This sequence encodes CASSFESGGASDTGELFF. The whole variable domain, filled in from reference TRBV28 and TRBJ2-2, reads DVKVTQSSRYLVKRTGEKVFLECVQDMDHENMFWYRQDPGLGLRLIYFSYDVKMKEKGDIPEGYSVSREKKERFSLILESASTNQTSMYLCASSFESGGASDTGELFFGEGSRLTVL.

The chain links TRBV5-6 to TRBJ2-7, with 8 bases fitting TRBD2. CDR3 length: 14 amino acids. Germline-derived CDR1 and CDR2 are SGHDT and YYEEEE. V shed 2 bases and J 4 bases; nucleotides not matched to a gene: 5. For the CDR3, the DNA is TGTGCCAGCAGCTTAAGCGGGGGTGTGTACGAGCAGTACTTC. The encoded protein is CASSLSGGVYEQYF. The full variable domain, completed using reference TRBV5-6 and TRBJ2-7, is DAGVTQSPTHLIKTRGQQVTLRCSPKSGHDTVSWYQQALGQGPQFIFQYYEEEERQRGNFPDRFSGHQFPNYSSELNVNALLLGDSALYLCASSLSGGVYEQYFGPGTRLTVT.

The V gene is TRBV5-1, the J gene TRBJ1-2, with D possibly matching TRBD1 (6 bases). The germline V gene encodes CDR1 SGHRS and CDR2 YFSETQ. The ends were cut back, 0 bases at V and 1 base at J, with 7 bases in the middle. This CDR3 region has 14 residues. CDR3 protein: CASSLVQGNYGYTF. The DNA for the CDR3 is TGCGCCAGCAGCTTGGTACAGGGTAACTATGGCTACACCTTC.

This sequence joins TRBV28 and TRBJ1-1; a possible D gene is TRBD1 (5 bases). The CDR3 runs to 12 residues. Trimming took 6 bases from V and 4 from J, leaving 9 bases between them. Germline V CDR1 and CDR2: MDHEN, SYDVKM. As DNA, the CDR3 is TGTGCCAGCAGACAGGAGGGCACTGAAGCTTTCTTT. This encodes CASRQEGTEAFF.

The chain uses TRBV29-1 and TRBJ2-7; D is perhaps TRBD1 (6 bases). CDR3 length equals 13 residues. Germline CDR1 and CDR2: SQVTM and ANQGSEA. Trimming removed 2 bases from V and 7 bases from J, with 15 bases in between. CDR3 DNA sequence: TGCAGCGTTGAATTGACAGGCCAGTGGGAGCAGTACTTC. It yields the protein CSVELTGQWEQYF.

This chain joins TRBV7-8 and TRBJ1-4, with unresolved D. The V and J ends lost 0 bases and 7 bases respectively, with 9 bases between them. This CDR3 region has 14 residues. Germline values: CDR1 SGHVS, CDR2 FQNEAQ. The CDR3 DNA reads as TGTGCCAGCAGCTTAGCGAGGAGGAGTGAAAAACTGTTTTTT. This gives the protein CASSLARRSEKLFF.

The chain uses TRBV7-9 and TRBJ2-1; no definite D call. Germline values: CDR1 SEHNR, CDR2 FQNEAQ (reference sequence). CDR3 size: 14 residues. V dropped 0 bases and J dropped 0 bases, with 3 bases sitting between them. CDR3 coding DNA: TGTGCCAGCAGCTTAGCCAGCTCCTACAATGAGCAGTTCTTC. Its protein product is CASSLASSYNEQFF.

The rearrangement links TRBV5-1 to TRBJ2-7; 7 positions match TRBD1. Germline V gives CDR1 SGHRS, CDR2 YFSETQ. This CDR3 region has 14 residues. J lost 3 bases, V lost 2 bases, and 5 bases had no gene match. Written as DNA, the CDR3 is TGCGCCAGCAGCTTCCGGGACAGCCGCTACGAGCAGTACTTC. This codes for CASSFRDSRYEQYF.

The rearrangement links TRBV30 to TRBJ1-3, with a possible D match to TRBD1 (5 bases). Germline V gene data show CDR1 as GTSNPN and CDR2 as SVGIG (reference sequence). Deletions cut 0 bases from V and 2 bases from J, with 8 bases between. This CDR3 spans 14 amino acids. The DNA for the CDR3 is TGTGCCTGGAGTGTCGGAGGGGCTGGAAACACCATATATTTT. Protein: CAWSVGGAGNTIYF.

V usage is TRBV4-3 and J usage is TRBJ2-1, with 12 bases that match TRBD2. This CDR3 is built from 21 residues. Losses at the gene ends were 0 bases for V and 8 bases for J; bases not matched to a gene: 20. Germline V gene lookup returns CDR1 LGHNA and CDR2 YSLEER. DNA of the CDR3: TGCGCCAGCAGCCAAGAATACAGGGGGCGCAGACTAGCGGGGGCCGGGGATGAGCAGTTCTTC. The encoded protein is CASSQEYRGRRLAGAGDEQFF.

The V call is TRBV14, the J call TRBJ2-5; perhaps D is TRBD1 or TRBD2 (5 bases each). V lost 4 bases to trimming and J lost 2 bases, with 20 bases between them. This CDR3 is 17 amino acids long. CDR1 SGHDN and CDR2 FVKESK come from the germline V gene. CDR3 nucleotide sequence: TGTGCCAGCAGCCTGGGGGTATTGGGGAGCCTTCAAGAGACCCAGTACTTC. This gives the protein CASSLGVLGSLQETQYF.

The table lists this clone with a few counts. The chain couples TRBV6-6 to TRBJ2-3; D is uncertain. This CDR3 region has 13 residues. V dropped 6 bases and J dropped 6 bases, with 13 bases sitting between them. CDR1 and CDR2 from the germline V gene are MNHNY and SVGAGI (reference sequence). The CDR3 DNA follows: TGTGCCAGCAGCAGGAACTACGTTGATACGCAGTATTTT. This sequence encodes CASSRNYVDTQYF.